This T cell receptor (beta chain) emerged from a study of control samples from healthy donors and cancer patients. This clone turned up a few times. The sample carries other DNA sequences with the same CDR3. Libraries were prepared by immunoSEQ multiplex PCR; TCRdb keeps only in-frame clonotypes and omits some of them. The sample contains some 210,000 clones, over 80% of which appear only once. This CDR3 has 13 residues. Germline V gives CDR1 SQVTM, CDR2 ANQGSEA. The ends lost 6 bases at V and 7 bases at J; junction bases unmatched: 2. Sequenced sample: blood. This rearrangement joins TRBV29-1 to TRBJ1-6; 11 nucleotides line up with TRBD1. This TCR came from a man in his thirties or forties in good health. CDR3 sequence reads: CSVRTGGNSPLHF. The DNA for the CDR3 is TGCAGCGTCCGGACAGGGGGCAATTCACCCCTCCACTTT.